The 25 T cell receptor beta chains given below trace back to one sample, sequenced in a study of graft-versus-host responses after intestinal transplantation. Antigen specificity for these receptors is unknown. Data came from immunoSEQ multiplex PCR; TCRdb stores just in-frame clones and leaves some out. Of tens of thousands of clones in the sample, roughly nine tenths are singletons; the top ten hold just under 2.5%. The material sequenced was unstimulated CD8+ T cells sorted from spleen or lymph node cells, taken before intestinal transplant. The source of these receptors is a human donor who received an intestinal transplant.

The V gene is TRBV19, the J gene TRBJ2-7, with D tentatively TRBD1 (6 bases). V was shortened by 8 bases and J by 3 bases, with 14 bases between the two germline ends. Germline V gene sequence: CDR1 LNHDA, CDR2 SQIVND (reference sequence). CDR3 length: 13 residues. The CDR3, as DNA: TGTGCCAGTTTTTGCAGGGGTGTCTACGAGCAGTACTTC. It is translated as CASFCRGVYEQYF.

The J gene is TRBJ2-7, the V gene TRBV27, with D possibly matching TRBD2 (6 bases). Germline CDR1 is MNHEY and CDR2 is SMNVEV (reference sequence). Trimming took off 3 bases at V and 0 bases at J, with 9 bases between the two ends. This CDR3 region has 14 residues. The DNA of the CDR3 is TGTGCCAGCAGTTTTCGGGGGAGCTCCTACGAGCAGTACTTC. Its translation is CASSFRGSSYEQYF.

The chain is built from TRBV29-1 and TRBJ1-2, with D perhaps TRBD1 (5 bases). Germline V gene data show CDR1 as SQVTM and CDR2 as ANQGSEA. Trimming cost V 0 bases and J 0 bases, with 17 bases left between them. The CDR3 runs 17 residues. The CDR3 DNA follows: TGCAGCGTTGAAGACGACAGTAATACAAAAGCTAACTATGGCTACACCTTC. It translates to CSVEDDSNTKANYGYTF.

The chain carries TRBV15 and TRBJ2-7, with D tentatively TRBD1 (6 bases). CDR3 length: 13 residues. CDR1 is LNHNV, CDR2 YYDKDF, per germline (reference sequence). The germline V and J ends were trimmed by 3 bases and 6 bases, with 12 bases remaining between them. CDR3 loop: CATSSTGSGEQYF. Here the CDR3 DNA reads TGTGCCACCAGCAGTACAGGGAGCGGCGAGCAGTACTTC.

The chain joins TRBV5-6 to TRBJ2-1; 12 nucleotides line up with TRBD2. The V gene's germline CDR1 is SGHDT and CDR2 YYEEEE. The CDR3 has 14 amino acids. V lost 3 bases to trimming and J lost 13 bases; unmatched junction nucleotides: 8. The CDR3 protein is CASSSRLAGVCQFF. For the CDR3, the DNA is TGTGCCAGCAGCTCCAGACTAGCGGGAGTCTGTCAGTTCTTC.

This chain links TRBV6-1 with TRBJ1-5; TRBD1 agrees at 9 bases. CDR1 is MNHNS, CDR2 SASEGT, per germline. Trimming cost V 3 bases and J 6 bases; bases outside gene matches: 3. The CDR3 has 14 amino acids. CDR3 sequence: CASSEGQGPQPQHF. As DNA, the CDR3 is TGTGCCAGCAGTGAGGGACAGGGCCCTCAGCCCCAGCATTTT.

The V and J genes are TRBV6-6 and TRBJ2-7; D possibly corresponds to TRBD2 (6 bases). This CDR3 has 14 amino acids. Germline V gene lookup returns CDR1 MNHNY and CDR2 SVGAGI (reference sequence). The ends were cut back, 4 bases at V and 0 bases at J, with 10 bases in the middle. CDR3: CASSWLAFSYEQYF. CDR3 coding DNA: TGTGCCAGCAGTTGGCTAGCGTTCTCCTACGAGCAGTACTTC.

J is TRBJ1-6 and V is TRBV11-2; D gene uncertain. The CDR3 has 11 amino acids. CDR1 is SGHAT and CDR2 is FQNNGV in the germline V gene. Trimming shortened V by 6 bases and J by 7 bases, and 4 bases separated the two germline ends. This CDR3 is CASRLNSPLHF. CDR3 DNA: TGTGCCAGCAGGCTAAATTCACCCCTCCACTTT.

The chain combines TRBV7-8 with TRBJ1-2, with 7 bases aligning to TRBD1. The CDR3 spans 16 residues. Germline lookup yields CDR1 SGHVS and CDR2 FQNEAQ. Unmatched junction bases numbered 9, after V lost 2 bases and J lost 3 bases. The CDR3 region has the DNA TGTGCCAGCAGCTTATGGTCAGGGGACAGCTACTATGGCTACACCTTC. It codes for CASSLWSGDSYYGYTF.

The chain has TRBV28 and TRBJ2-2, with TRBD1 identical over 8 bases. V lost 6 bases to trimming and J lost 0 bases; unmatched junction nucleotides: 6. This CDR3 is 16 amino acids long. The germline V gene has CDR1 MDHEN and CDR2 SYDVKM. The CDR3 spells CASSKNRGANTGELFF. The CDR3 nucleotides read TGTGCCAGCAGCAAAAACAGGGGGGCGAACACCGGGGAGCTGTTTTTT.

This chain joins TRBV4-1 and TRBJ2-5; D is ambiguous. Germline CDR1 is MGHRA and CDR2 is YSYEKL. The CDR3 covers 14 residues. Trimming took off 1 base at V and 3 bases at J, with 9 bases between the two ends. The CDR3 protein is CASSQVRSEETQYF. The CDR3, as DNA: TGCGCCAGCAGCCAAGTGCGGTCCGAAGAGACCCAGTACTTC.

This chain links TRBV11-2 with TRBJ2-1; D is ambiguous. In germline, CDR1 is SGHAT, CDR2 FQNNGV. Trimming took off 1 base at V and 0 bases at J, with 16 bases between the two ends. The CDR3 length is 18 residues. CDR3 nucleotide sequence: TGTGCCAGCAGCTTAGGATCCCTTCTCAAGAGCTCCTACAATGAGCAGTTCTTC. Translation gives CASSLGSLLKSSYNEQFF.

The gene calls are TRBV19 and TRBJ1-5, with D perhaps TRBD1 (6 bases). This CDR3 is 18 amino acids long. V was shortened by 5 bases and J by 0 bases, with 20 bases between the two germline ends. CDR1 and CDR2 from the germline V gene are LNHDA and SQIVND (reference sequence). The CDR3 region is CASSRQTTGKYSNQPQHF. CDR3 DNA: TGTGCCAGTAGTCGCCAAACCACAGGGAAGTATAGCAATCAGCCCCAGCATTTT.

This clone was counted only a few times. In DNA, the CDR3 is TGTGCCAGCAGCACAGGGTTAAGGGATACGCAGTATTTT. Its protein is CASSTGLRDTQYF. The chain employs TRBV25-1 and TRBJ2-3, with a possible D match to TRBD1 (6 bases). There are 13 residues in the CDR3. From germline, CDR1 is MGHDK and CDR2 SYGVNS. Trimming pared 6 bases from V and 6 bases from J, leaving 13 bases between.

The rearrangement joins TRBV19 to TRBJ2-7; 9 bases agree with TRBD2. V lost 1 base and J lost 3; bases outside the gene matches: 7. This CDR3 contains 16 residues. CDR1 LNHDA and CDR2 SQIVND come from the germline V gene (reference sequence). CDR3 in amino acids: CASSIGPLAGHYEQYF. The CDR3 DNA reads as TGTGCCAGTAGTATAGGACCCCTAGCGGGACACTACGAGCAGTACTTC.

In its sample, this clone was seen once. The genes are TRBV6-6 and TRBJ1-6; the D gene is possibly TRBD1 (6 bases). Germline values: CDR1 MNHNY, CDR2 SVGAGI (reference sequence). The CDR3 runs to 16 residues. V lost 2 bases, J lost 6 bases, and 14 bases lay in between. This chain's CDR3 is CASSYGQQGFNSPLHF. The CDR3 nucleotides are TGTGCCAGCAGTTACGGGCAACAGGGTTTTAATTCACCCCTCCACTTT.

The chain links TRBV27 to TRBJ2-3; D perhaps matches TRBD1 (5 bases). The CDR3 contains 13 residues. Germline CDR1 MNHEY, CDR2 SMNVEV (reference sequence). The V gene lost 3 bases and the J gene lost 6 bases, with 10 bases spanning the gap. The CDR3 region has the DNA TGTGCCAGCAGTTTGTCCAGGGCGGATACGCAGTATTTT. Amino acids: CASSLSRADTQYF.

The chain joins TRBV5-4 to TRBJ2-7; perhaps TRBD2 as D (5 bases). Germline CDR1 and CDR2: SGHNT and YYREEE (reference sequence). The V gene lost 1 base and the J gene lost 3 bases, with 14 bases spanning the gap. The length of the CDR3 is 15 residues. The CDR3 region has the DNA TGTGCCAGCAGCTTGCGGGAAGATATCAACTACGAGCAGTACTTC. Amino acids: CASSLREDINYEQYF.

J is TRBJ1-3 and V is TRBV6-5; D is possibly TRBD1 (6 bases). The CDR3 has 15 residues. The germline V gene has CDR1 MNHEY and CDR2 SVGAGI. V dropped 6 bases and J dropped 10 bases, with 22 bases sitting between them. The CDR3 spells CASSPGWFRGMTIYF. CDR3 bases: TGTGCCAGCAGCCCCGGGTGGTTTAGGGGGATGACCATATATTTT.

The DNA of the CDR3 is TGTGCCAGCAGTGACAGTCCTAACTATGGCTACACCTTC. Translating gives CASSDSPNYGYTF. The rearrangement joins TRBV2 to TRBJ1-2; D call uncertain. The V end lost 3 bases, the J end lost 0 bases, and 5 bases lay between the germline ends. This CDR3 has 13 residues. CDR1 is SNHLY, CDR2 FYNNEI, per germline.

This clone was seen a single time. The CDR3 DNA sequence: TGTGCCAGCAGTGCCGCCGGACAGGACCTGTACACTGAAGCTTTCTTT. Protein sequence: CASSAAGQDLYTEAFF. J is TRBJ1-1 and V is TRBV27; the match to TRBD1 covers 7 bases. The V and J ends lost 5 bases and 3 bases, in that order; junction bases with no gene match: 12. Germline V gene lookup returns CDR1 MNHEY and CDR2 SMNVEV (reference sequence). The CDR3 runs 16 residues.

V gene TRBV28 combines with J gene TRBJ2-1; possibly TRBD2 for D (6 bases). The CDR3 runs to 16 residues. The V gene's germline CDR1 is MDHEN and CDR2 SYDVKM. The V gene lost 4 bases and the J gene lost 6 bases, with 19 bases spanning the gap. Here the CDR3 reads CASSSPARRGLNEQFF. The CDR3, as DNA: TGTGCCAGCAGTTCCCCCGCTAGGAGGGGCCTCAATGAGCAGTTCTTC.

In nucleotides, the CDR3 is TGTGCCAGCAGTGAAGAGGGAGGGAGCGGCACCGGGGAGCTGTTTTTT. Amino acids: CASSEEGGSGTGELFF. The chain employs TRBV6-4 and TRBJ2-2, with TRBD2 matching 7 bases. This CDR3 has 16 amino acids. Germline lookup yields CDR1 MRHNA and CDR2 SNTAGT. Trimming took 3 bases from V and 4 from J; bases not matched to a gene: 8.

The gene calls are TRBV10-2 and TRBJ2-7; D is perhaps TRBD1 (6 bases). Trimming took off 7 bases at V and 6 bases at J, with 19 bases between the two ends. The germline V gene encodes CDR1 WSHSY and CDR2 SAAADI. This CDR3 comprises 14 residues. The CDR3 nucleotides read TGCGCCAGCATTGCCGGGACACTACTTTCCGAGCAGTACTTC. As protein: CASIAGTLLSEQYF.

V gene TRBV5-6 combines with J gene TRBJ2-3, with a weak D call TRBD1 (6 bases). V gave up 0 bases and J gave up 5 bases, with 10 bases separating them. Germline-derived CDR1 and CDR2 are SGHDT and YYEEEE. The CDR3 runs 14 residues. The chain's CDR3 is CASSLDRVGDTQYF. The CDR3 DNA reads as TGTGCCAGCAGCTTGGACAGGGTTGGAGATACGCAGTATTTT.